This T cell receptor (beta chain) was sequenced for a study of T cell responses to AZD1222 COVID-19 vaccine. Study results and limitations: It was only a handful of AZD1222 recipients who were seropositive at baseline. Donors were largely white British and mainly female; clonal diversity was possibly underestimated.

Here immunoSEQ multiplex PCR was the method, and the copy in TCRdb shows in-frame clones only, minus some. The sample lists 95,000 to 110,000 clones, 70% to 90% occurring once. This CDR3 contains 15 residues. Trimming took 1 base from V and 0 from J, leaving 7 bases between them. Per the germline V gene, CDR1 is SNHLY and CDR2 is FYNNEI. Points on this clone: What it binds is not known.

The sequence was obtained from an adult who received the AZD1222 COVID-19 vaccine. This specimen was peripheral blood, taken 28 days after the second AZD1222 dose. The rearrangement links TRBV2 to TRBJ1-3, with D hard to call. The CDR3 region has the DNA TGTGCCAGCAGTGAAGAGGATCTCTCTGGAAACACCATATATTTT. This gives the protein CASSEEDLSGNTIYF.